This T cell receptor (beta chain) was captured by sequencing in a study of blood T cell repertoires in COVID-19. About the research overall: The United States, Italy and Spain supplied acute and convalescent COVID-19 samples. T cells, B-cell-depleted T cells, or PBMCs supplied cDNA or gDNA.

In this sample, this clone turned up once. CDR3 length equals 14 residues. The germline CDR1 and CDR2 sequences are SGDLS and YYNGEE. Between the trimmed V and J ends, which lost 0 bases and 3 bases, there was a span of 10 bases. Original processing notes: From reference gene primer amplification, estimates of nucleated cell counts were derived. The data were produced by immunoSEQ multiplex PCR, yet TCRdb's version contains in-frame clones alone and is incomplete. The DNA was the basis for D and trimming; V, J and clone size are from that table. This table holds 150,000 to 200,000 clones, roughly 85% found once.

Sequencing was performed on peripheral blood. V and J are TRBV9 and TRBJ2-7; no clear D gene. The receptor was derived from a woman under 40 with acute or convalescent COVID-19. The CDR3 DNA reads as TGTGCCAGCAGCGTAGCGTGGGCAGGCTACGAGCAGTACTTC. Its protein product is CASSVAWAGYEQYF.